This TCR beta chain was found in a study of vaccination and CD4 T cells after COVID-19. Study at large: Nasal swab PCR detected SARS-CoV-2 in convalescent patients, who comprised 9 or 10 mild cases and one severe case.

V was pared by 2 bases and J by 2 bases, with 7 bases of the junction left unmatched. Germline V gene sequence: CDR1 SGHRS, CDR2 YFSETQ. This CDR3 contains 16 residues. Worth noting for this clonotype: As yet, its antigen is unknown.

TCRdb processed the PCR reads anew with MiXCR; each CDR3 protein has one entry. The repertoire holds 20,000 to 25,000 distinct CDR3 sequences, with around three fifths as singletons. Whole-study results and caveats: A comparatively limited set of convalescent patients was examined, with no early post-infection timepoints. Convalescent patients' vaccine-specific clones were spike mono-reactive in 304 of 307 cases.

PCR-confirmed positives ranged from March to December 2020, preceding US Alpha, Beta and Delta variants. The chain recombines TRBV5-1 with TRBJ1-2; 9 bases map to TRBD1. Sequencing used CD4+ T cells from blood, obtained before SARS-CoV-2 vaccination. The clonotype was recovered from a human donor who had recovered from COVID-19. For the CDR3, the DNA is TGCGCCAGCAGCTTAGGACAGGGGAAAAACAACTATGGCTACACCTTC. Translation gives CASSLGQGKNNYGYTF.